Here is one TCR beta chain with its context. Germline V CDR1 and CDR2: DFQATT, SNEGSKA (reference sequence). The CDR3 has 12 residues. TRB rearrangements were amplified by touch-down multiplex PCR with mixed TRB-A/B primers. TCRdb reprocessed the multiplex PCR reads and reports one entry per CDR3 protein, with no DNA. This table holds roughly 7,500 distinct CDR3 sequences. Some 38,000 genome equivalents of blood DNA were amplified for TRB. These data come from a study of T cell clusters in autoimmune cytopenias. The sample also formed part of further work on T cell repertoires in aging, cancer and after chemotherapy. As that report states: About 9 million TCR reads were in the whole dataset.

The sequenced sample consisted of peripheral blood. This TCR was recovered from a human donor with an autoimmune cytopenia or autoimmune hepatitis (not recorded which). The chain is built from TRBV20-1 and TRBJ1-1. Here the CDR3 reads CSAPDRFTEAFF.